This T cell receptor (beta chain) was sequenced during a study of control samples from healthy donors and cancer patients. After removal of 3 bases from V and 6 bases from J, the junction contained 8 bases not matched to a gene. The CDR3 consists of 14 residues. Germline CDR1 LGHDT, CDR2 YNNKEL (reference sequence). The assay was immunoSEQ multiplex PCR, and TCRdb's table has in-frame clones only and misses some. The data contain some 130,000 clones, roughly nine tenths of them singletons. The chain recombines TRBV3-1 (or the pseudogene TRBV3-2) with TRBJ2-7, with TRBD2 matching over 7 bases. The sequence came from a woman in her twenties or thirties in good health. The specimen sequenced was blood. CDR3 DNA: TGTGCCAGCAGCCAGGGGAGGGCCAAGAGCGAGCAGTACTTC. This gives the protein CASSQGRAKSEQYF.